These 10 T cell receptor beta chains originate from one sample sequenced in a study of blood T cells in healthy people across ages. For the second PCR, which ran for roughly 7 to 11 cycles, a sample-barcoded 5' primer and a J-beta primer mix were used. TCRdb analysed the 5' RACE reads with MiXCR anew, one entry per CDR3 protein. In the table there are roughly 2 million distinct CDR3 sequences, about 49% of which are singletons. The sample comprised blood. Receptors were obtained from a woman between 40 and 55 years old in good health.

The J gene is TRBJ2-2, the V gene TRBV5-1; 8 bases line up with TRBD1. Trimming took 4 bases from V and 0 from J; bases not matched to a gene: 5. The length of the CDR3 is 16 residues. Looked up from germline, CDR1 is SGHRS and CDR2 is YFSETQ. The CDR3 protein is CASSPGQASNTGELFF. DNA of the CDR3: TGCGCCAGCAGCCCGGGACAGGCGTCGAACACCGGGGAGCTGTTTTTT. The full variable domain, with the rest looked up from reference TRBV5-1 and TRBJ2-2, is KAGVTQTPRYLIKTRGQQVTLSCSPISGHRSVSWYQQTPGQGLQFLFEYFSETQRNKGNFPGRFSGRQFSNSRSEMNVSTLELGDSALYLCASSPGQASNTGELFFGEGSRLTVL.

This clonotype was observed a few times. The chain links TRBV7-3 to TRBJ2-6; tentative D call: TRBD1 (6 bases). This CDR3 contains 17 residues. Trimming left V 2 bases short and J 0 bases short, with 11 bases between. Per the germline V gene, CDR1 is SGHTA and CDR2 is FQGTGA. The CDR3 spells CASSLRGGSSGANVLTF. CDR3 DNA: TGTGCCAGCAGCTTACGAGGGGGAAGCTCTGGGGCCAACGTCCTGACTTTC.

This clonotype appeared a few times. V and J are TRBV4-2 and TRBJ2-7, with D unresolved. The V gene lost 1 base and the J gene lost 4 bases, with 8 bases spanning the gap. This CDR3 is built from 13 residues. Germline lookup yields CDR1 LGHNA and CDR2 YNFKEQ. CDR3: CASSQAAEYEQYF. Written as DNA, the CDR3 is TGTGCCAGCAGCCAAGCCGCAGAGTACGAGCAGTACTTC.

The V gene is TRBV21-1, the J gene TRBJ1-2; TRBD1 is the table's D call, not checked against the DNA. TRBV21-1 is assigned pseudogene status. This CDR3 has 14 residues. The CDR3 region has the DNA TGTGCCAGCAGCGCCCTTGACAGGGGAAATGGCTACACCTTC. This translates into CASSALDRGNGYTF.

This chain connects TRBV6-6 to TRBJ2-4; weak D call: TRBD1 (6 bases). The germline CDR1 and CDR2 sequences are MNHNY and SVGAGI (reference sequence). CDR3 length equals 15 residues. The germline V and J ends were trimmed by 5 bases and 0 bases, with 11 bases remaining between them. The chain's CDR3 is CASSGQGSAKNIQYF. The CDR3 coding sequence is TGTGCCAGCAGTGGTCAGGGGTCAGCCAAAAACATTCAGTACTTC.

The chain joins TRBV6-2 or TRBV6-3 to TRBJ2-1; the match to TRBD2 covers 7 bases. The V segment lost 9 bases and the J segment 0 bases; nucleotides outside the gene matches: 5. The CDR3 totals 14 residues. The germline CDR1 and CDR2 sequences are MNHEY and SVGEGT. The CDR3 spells CASEAGSSYNEQFF. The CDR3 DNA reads TGTGCCAGTGAAGCGGGGAGCTCCTACAATGAGCAGTTCTTC.

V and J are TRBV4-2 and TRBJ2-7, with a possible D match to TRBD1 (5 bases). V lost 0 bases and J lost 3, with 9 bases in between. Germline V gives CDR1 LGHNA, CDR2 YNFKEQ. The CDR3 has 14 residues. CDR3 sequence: CASSQDLGDYEQYF. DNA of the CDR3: TGTGCCAGCAGCCAAGACCTAGGGGACTACGAGCAGTACTTC.

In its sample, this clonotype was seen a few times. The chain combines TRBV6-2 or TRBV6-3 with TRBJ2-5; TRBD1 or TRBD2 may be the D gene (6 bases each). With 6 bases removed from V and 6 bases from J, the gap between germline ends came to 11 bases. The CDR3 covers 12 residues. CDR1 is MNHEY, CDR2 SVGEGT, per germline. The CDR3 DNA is TGTGCCAGCAGGCAGGGGAGGAAGACCCAGTACTTC. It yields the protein CASRQGRKTQYF.

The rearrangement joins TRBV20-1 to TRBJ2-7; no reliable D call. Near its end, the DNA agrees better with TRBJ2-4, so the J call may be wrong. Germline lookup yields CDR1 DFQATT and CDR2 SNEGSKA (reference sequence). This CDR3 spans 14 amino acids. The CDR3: CSARRRGITNIQYF. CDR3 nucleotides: TGCAGTGCTAGAAGGCGTGGGATTACAAACATTCAGTACTTC.

The CDR3 DNA follows: TGCAGCGTTGTAGGGGAGAAGGGTGGCTACACCTTC. This encodes CSVVGEKGGYTF. The chain combines TRBV29-1 with TRBJ1-2, with D perhaps matching TRBD1 (5 bases). The CDR3 spans 12 residues. Germline CDR1 reads SQVTM; CDR2 reads ANQGSEA. V lost 4 bases to trimming and J lost 7 bases, with 13 bases between them.